This paragraph covers one T cell receptor beta chain sequence. Its antigen remains unknown. Trimming pared 5 bases from V and 5 bases from J, leaving 15 bases between. CDR1 SGHAT and CDR2 FQNNGV come from the germline V gene. The CDR3 is 14 residues long. The data are from a study of T cell repertoires in cytomegalovirus infection. TCRdb redid the calling of the reads with MiXCR, one entry per CDR3 protein. This table holds about 500,000 distinct CDR3 sequences, 30% to 40% found once. Overall study results and limits: Cumulative public TCR beta family frequency identified CMV carriers with the relevant HLA.

The V call is TRBV11-2, the J call TRBJ1-2; unclear D gene. This clonotype was sampled from a human donor in good health (CMV status not recorded). Some clones in this sample may be carry-over from other donors' samples. The material was cultured PBMCs, obtained from culture after CMV antigen stimulation. This CDR3 is CASSRTSGPYGYTF. DNA for the CDR3: TGTGCCAGCAGCCGGACGTCCGGACCTTATGGCTACACCTTC.